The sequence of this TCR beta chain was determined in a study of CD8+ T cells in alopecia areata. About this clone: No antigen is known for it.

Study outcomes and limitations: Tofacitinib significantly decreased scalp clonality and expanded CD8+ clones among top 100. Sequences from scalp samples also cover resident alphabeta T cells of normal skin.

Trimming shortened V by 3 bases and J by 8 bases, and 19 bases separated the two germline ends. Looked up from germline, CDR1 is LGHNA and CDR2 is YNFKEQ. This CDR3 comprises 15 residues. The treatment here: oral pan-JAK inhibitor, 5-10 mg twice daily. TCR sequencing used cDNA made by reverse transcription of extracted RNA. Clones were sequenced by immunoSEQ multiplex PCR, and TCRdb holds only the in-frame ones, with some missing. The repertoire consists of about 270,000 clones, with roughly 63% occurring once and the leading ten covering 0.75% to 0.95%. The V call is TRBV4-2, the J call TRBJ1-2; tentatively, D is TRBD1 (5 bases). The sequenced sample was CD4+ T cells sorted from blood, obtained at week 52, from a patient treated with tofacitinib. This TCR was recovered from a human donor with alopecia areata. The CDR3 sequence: CASSQRAGGALGYTF. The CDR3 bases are TGTGCCAGCAGCCAGCGGGCAGGAGGGGCGCTGGGCTACACCTTC.